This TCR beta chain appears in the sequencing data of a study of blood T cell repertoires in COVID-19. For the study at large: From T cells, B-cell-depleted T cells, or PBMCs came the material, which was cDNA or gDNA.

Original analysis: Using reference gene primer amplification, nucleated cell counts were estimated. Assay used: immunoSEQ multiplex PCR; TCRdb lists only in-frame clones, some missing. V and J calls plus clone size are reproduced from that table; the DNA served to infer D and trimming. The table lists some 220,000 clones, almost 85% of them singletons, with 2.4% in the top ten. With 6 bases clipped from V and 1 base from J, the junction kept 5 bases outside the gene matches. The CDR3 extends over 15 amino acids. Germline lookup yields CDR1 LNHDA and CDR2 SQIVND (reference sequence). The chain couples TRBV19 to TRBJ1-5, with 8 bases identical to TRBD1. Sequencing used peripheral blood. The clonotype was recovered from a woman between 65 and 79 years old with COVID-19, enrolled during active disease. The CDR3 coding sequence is TGTGCCAGTAGAACCAGGGGGCTGAGCAATCAGCCCCAGCATTTT. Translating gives CASRTRGLSNQPQHF.